This is a list of T cell receptor beta chains from one sample in a study of a mutant IDH1 vaccine in newly diagnosed glioma. Sequenced by immunoSEQ multiplex PCR; TCRdb stores in-frame clones only, minus some. This table has approximately 52,000 clones, over 75% appearing once. For these receptors, no antigen is known. Here the sequenced sample was PBMCs, taken from a glioma patient whose treatment included an IDH1 peptide vaccine. The receptors were sampled from a woman between 40 and 55 years old with glioma. Some clones in this sample may be carry-over from other donors' samples. Both conserved end residues are part of each CDR3. D genes are given only for firm matches. Clone size is given for some rows only: seen once, a few or many times, or a class if the clone is expanded.

V gene	J gene	clone size	D gene	CDR3 DNA	CDR3 protein
TRBV19	TRBJ2-6	.	.	TGTGCCAGCATGGGGCAGGGGTTCGCCGGGGCCAACGTCCTGACTTTC	CASMGQGFAGANVLTF
TRBV2	TRBJ2-6	.	.	TGTGCCAGCAGTGACTGGAGCTCTGGGGCCAACGTCCTGACTTTC	CASSDWSSGANVLTF
TRBV7-7	TRBJ2-3	.	TRBD2	TGTGCTAGCAGCCGCGGGGGGGCATACACAGATACGCAGTATTTT	CASSRGGAYTDTQYF
TRBV6-1	TRBJ2-1	.	TRBD2	TGTGCCAGCAGGGCTAGCGGGGGGTACAATGAGCAGTTCTTC	CASRASGGYNEQFF
TRBV2	TRBJ1-1	.	.	TGTGCCAGCAGAGACTTGACAGGGAACACTGAAGCTTTCTTT	CASRDLTGNTEAFF
TRBV19	TRBJ1-1	few	TRBD1	TGTGCCAGTGGGACAGGGAACACTGAAGCTTTCTTT	CASGTGNTEAFF
TRBV5-5	TRBJ1-1	.	.	TGTGCCAGCAGCTCGGAAGTATGGACTGAAGCTTTCTTT	CASSSEVWTEAFF
TRBV7-9	TRBJ2-7	few	.	TGTGCCAGCAGCTTAGTGGTTAGTAGGCAGTACTTC	CASSLVVSRQYF
TRBV7-6	TRBJ2-3	.	.	TGTGCCAGCAGCCTCGGCACCTTTCTCACAGATACGCAGTATTTT	CASSLGTFLTDTQYF
TRBV27	TRBJ2-7	few	.	TGTGCCAGCATTCAGGGTCTCGAGCAGTACTTC	CASIQGLEQYF
TRBV6-1	TRBJ2-5	.	.	TGTGCCAGCAGTGAAGAAGTACCGCCCGGGGAGGGGGAACAAGAGACCCAGTACTTC	CASSEEVPPGEGEQETQYF
TRBV27	TRBJ1-2	.	.	TGTGCCAGCAGTTTTTTGTGGGGCAACTATGGCTACACCTTC	CASSFLWGNYGYTF
TRBV5-5	TRBJ2-3	.	TRBD2	TGTGCCAGCAGCTTAAAGACTAGCGGGTCCTTCACAGATACGCAGTATTTT	CASSLKTSGSFTDTQYF
TRBV10-3	TRBJ1-5	once	.	TGTGCCATCAGTGAGTCACGGTCCAATAGCAATCAGCCCCAGCATTTT	CAISESRSNSNQPQHF
TRBV9	TRBJ1-1	.	.	TGTGCCAGCAGCGTAGGGTCCCTCGGGAACACTGAAGCTTTCTTT	CASSVGSLGNTEAFF
TRBV11-2	TRBJ2-1	once	TRBD2	TGTGCCAGCAGCCCGGGACTAGCGGTTTACAATGAGCAGTTCTTC	CASSPGLAVYNEQFF
TRBV6-1	TRBJ1-5	.	.	TGTGCCAGCAGTGAGGAGGTTCTCTTACAAACCCAGCATTTT	CASSEEVLLQTQHF